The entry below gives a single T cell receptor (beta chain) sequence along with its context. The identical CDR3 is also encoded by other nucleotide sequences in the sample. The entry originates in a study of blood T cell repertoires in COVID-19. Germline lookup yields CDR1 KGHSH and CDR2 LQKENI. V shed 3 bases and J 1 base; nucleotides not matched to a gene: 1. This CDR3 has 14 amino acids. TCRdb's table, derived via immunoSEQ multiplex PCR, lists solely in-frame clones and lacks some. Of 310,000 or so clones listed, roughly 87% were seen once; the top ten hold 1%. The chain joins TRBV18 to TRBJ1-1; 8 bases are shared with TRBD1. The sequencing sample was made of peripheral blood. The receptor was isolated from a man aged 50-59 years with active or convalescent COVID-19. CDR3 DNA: TGTGCCAGCTCACCCGGGACAGGGAACACTGAAGCTTTCTTT. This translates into CASSPGTGNTEAFF.